This T cell receptor (beta chain) was recorded in a study of Ad26.COV2.S vaccination and SARS-CoV-2 variants. Overall study: Once, or twice with 56 days between doses, Ad26.COV2.S was given intramuscularly.

The study's findings and limits: Spike-specific TCR breadth in vaccine recipients exceeded that seen in placebo recipients.

Documented treatment: around 19 received Ad26.COV2.S at low or high dose, single or two shots; 5 received placebo; per-sample allocation not given. Day 63 after the first vaccine or placebo injection was the time point for sampling. The germline V gene has CDR1 SNHLY and CDR2 FYNNEI. The CDR3 runs 15 residues. V was trimmed by 2 bases and J by 7 bases, leaving 15 bases between them. Generated by immunoSEQ multiplex PCR, the TCRdb table keeps only in-frame clones and is missing some. This table holds roughly 380,000 clones, approximately 85% found once. In the case of this clone: Antigen unknown.

The sequenced sample was peripheral blood, obtained in a trial of Ad26.COV2.S vaccine versus placebo. V is TRBV2 and J is TRBJ2-1; D is undetermined. The sequence was collected from a person aged 18-60 years who received the Ad26.COV2.S COVID-19 vaccine or a placebo. In DNA, the CDR3 is TGTGCCAGCAGTGAATCGGCAGTTCGGTCTAATGAGCAGTTCTTC. Encoded protein: CASSESAVRSNEQFF.